This record concerns one T cell receptor beta chain sequence. Its specific antigen is unknown. These data are taken from a study of cytomegalovirus exposure and HLA in healthy donors (dated 2017 in TCRdb). Broadly, across the study: An earlier analysis of 587 of the donors reported 250 to 350 Gb of sequence data and about 120 million unique TCR beta sequences obtained from about 180 million T cells. Typing coverage varied by locus: 629-630 donors for A, B, C, DRB1 and DQB1; some 520 for DQA1; over 600 for DPA1; 400 to 480 for DPB1. Using immunosequencing, the study profiled T cell repertoires from approximately 700 subjects and related those repertoires to cytomegalovirus serostatus. Because of strong linkage in the cohort, 4 to 6 DR-DQ haplotypes were treated as single units for association and clustering. To study patterns of TCR occurrence, a later analysis re-analyzed previously published TCR beta repertoires from several hundred donors and added high-resolution HLA genotyping. Across around 400 genotyped donors of the cohort, an average of roughly 230,000 unique TCR beta nucleotide sequences per donor were sequenced, and approximately 19% of those sequences were non-productive. An early release covering around 630 HLA-typed donors comprised about 320 gigabases of sequencing data and tens of millions of unique TCR sequences. A separate validation cohort of 100 to 150 different subjects was used in addition to the 666-subject first cohort. The study was designed to test whether signatures of past pathogen exposure could be identified by cataloging public T cell receptors. To decide whether each TCR beta V gene segment behaved as functional or pseudogenic, an earlier analysis of over 500 of the donors relied on high-throughput TCR beta sequencing. High-throughput TCR immunosequencing, statistical association of individual TCRs with disease status, and machine learning were combined to predict cytomegalovirus infection status. In the later analysis, no new phenotypic data were used to find candidate immune exposures; instead, reliance was placed on TCR beta sequences and their occurrence across donors. Both class I and class II loci were covered by HLA typing, at four-digit resolution. Among the roughly 410 genotyped donors, approximately 81% belonged to the genetic ancestry cluster associated with self-reported Caucasian donors. Donor age, sex, ethnicity and CMV serostatus were compiled together with the repertoire data. All discovery cohort repertoires had been generated using a single sequencing platform. A later genetic analysis took genome-wide SNP genotypes for about 65% of the 666 donors and used that subset as a discovery cohort.

Study-wide findings and limitations: In a later analysis, TCR association rates were found to vary across HLA loci, with the most associated TCRs seen for DRB1 alleles and the fewest for HLA-C alleles. An earlier analysis of approximately 570 of the donors showed that most TCR beta V segments appeared in productive rearrangements either about 90% or about 30% of the time, which broadly matched IMGT annotations. In a later analysis, HLA-associated TCR beta chains were found to be more clonally expanded and to have lower generation probabilities than equally common non-associated chains. A further reported finding was that TCR beta sequences accurately predicted the HLA-A and HLA-B alleles for most subjects in the first cohort. In this cohort, only TCR beta chains were sequenced, and detectable features were limited by the absence of alpha or paired-chain data. The only immune exposure information available for the cohort was CMV serostatus. Sequencing depth was assumed to be roughly uniform across donors in the presence/absence analyses, though that assumption may not hold. At a false discovery rate of 0.05, a later analysis linked about 17,000 TCR beta sequences to specific HLA alleles. According to a later analysis, parvovirus B19, influenza, CMV and Epstein-Barr virus appeared linked to several top co-occurrence clusters. Correlated functional status among segregating V segments might be attributable to linkage disequilibrium, but an unknown experimental factor could not be ruled out. Because counts were too low, some 17 rarely observed V segments, including chromosome 9 orphons, were excluded from the earlier analysis of some 590 of the donors. Most TCR sequences were seen in very few donors, while some public TCRs were found in many individuals. A later analysis found that most CMV-associated TCR beta chains appeared HLA-restricted, with HLA associations seemingly driven largely by CMV exposure. Some IMGT-functional V segments, including TRBV6-2 and TRBV6-3, could not be told apart with the 87-base-pair reads, so those segments were excluded. The authors suggested that the approach could potentially be extended to other disease states and immunological phenotypes. A few of the identified cytomegalovirus-associated TCR beta chains were confirmed in vitro to be specific for cytomegalovirus antigens. Because HLA typing was unavailable for some donors at each locus, only the typed subset was used in association tests. A cluster of highly shared sequence variants was judged likely to be a technical artifact of the sequencing pipeline. The classifier was reported to diagnose cytomegalovirus status with high specificity and sensitivity in both the original and validation cohorts. Assigning TCR associations to individual alleles was difficult when HLA alleles, especially DR and DQ, strongly co-occurred. In a later genetic analysis, a missense DCLRE1C variant was associated with V-gene and J-gene trimming of TCR beta chains, and the association was replicated in an independent cohort. In a later genetic analysis, fewer N-insertions in productive TCRs were reported among donors in an Asian-associated ancestry cluster than the approximately 670-donor mean. The study listed 164 TCR beta chains as associated with cytomegalovirus.

According to the germline V gene, CDR1 reads MNHEY and CDR2 reads SVGAGI. At the junction V is shortened by 0 bases and J by 2 bases, with 7 bases in between. The CDR3 starts with the cysteine, ends with the phenylalanine, and has 14 residues. The retained sequence is limited to the CDR3, 42 bases, with the frame set at the first base. Libraries were made using the immunoSEQ multiplex PCR assay. The multiplex PCR relied on a mix of 60 forward primers for TCR Vbeta segments and 13 reverse primers for TCR Jbeta segments. Amplification of the CDR3 region of rearranged TCR beta genes was performed with a multiplex PCR assay on genomic DNA. Amplified TCR beta libraries were sequenced as 87-base-pair reads on the Illumina HiSeq System. Regarding the original processing steps: A later analysis tallied around 87 million unique TCR beta chains across the 666 repertoires, and roughly 11 million of those chains were shared by two or more donors. Raw reads were error-corrected and collapsed into unique sequences by a nearest-neighbor algorithm in which closely related sequences were merged to remove PCR and sequencing errors. V, D and J gene segments were assigned by aligning CDR3 sequences to IMGT reference sequences. Each retained sequence needed at least a six-nucleotide match to both a V gene segment and a J gene segment. Rearrangements were called productive when the CDR3 lacked stop codons and stayed in frame with V and J; all others were non-productive. CDR3 was defined by IMGT convention, running from the second conserved V-encoded cysteine to the conserved J-encoded phenylalanine. Sequences without an unambiguous match to a single V gene segment were excluded from the earlier analysis of 450 to 750 of the donors. In an earlier analysis of 587 of the donors, V segments were called functional above 56.7% productive rearrangements and were called segregating when the between-donor standard deviation exceeded 5%. A statistical classification framework was built for diagnosing cytomegalovirus status from the catalog of TCR beta chain sequences. A later analysis assigned V and J genes by comparing TCR nucleotide sequences with IMGT/GENE-DB human TR gene sequences. A later analysis assigned CDR3 sequences and most-parsimonious VDJ recombination scenarios with the TCRdist pipeline. In a later analysis, each TCR beta chain was defined by its CDR3 amino acid sequence together with its V-gene family, and reads without a unique V-gene family were excluded. To address suspected cross-contamination and a sequencing artifact, a later analysis removed roughly 640 highly shared, low-generation-probability nucleotide sequences. A later analysis calculated a clonal expansion index for each public chain from normalized within-repertoire ranks of inferred template counts. Generation probabilities in a later analysis came from a VDJ recombination model fitted to out-of-frame rearrangements, and those results were checked against IGoR. A later analysis scored TCR-TCR, TCR-HLA and TCR-CMV co-occurrence with hypergeometric tests, applying a repertoire-size bias correction to TCR pairs. A later analysis estimated false discovery rates by permuting HLA or CMV assignments 20 times. In a later analysis, co-occurring TCRs were grouped with DBSCAN, and TCRdist sequence similarity was added when clustering was performed within HLA-allele-positive subsets. Co-occurrence clustering excluded repertoires with fewer than 30,000 or more than 120,000 public chains, plus five with anomalous nucleotide sharing. This is the immuneACCESS table as TCRdb keeps it, with only in-frame sequences that have V and J called. A part of the clones is gone; compared with another copy, unresolved V genes explain less than half, and the rest is unexplained. V and J calls and clone size are those listed in that table; D and trimming were worked out from the DNA. The table for this sample lists 130,000 or so clones. The ten biggest clones cover roughly 2% of the sample.

The cohort consisted of 670 or so healthy bone marrow donors. Cohort members were all nominally healthy when sampled, although unrecorded immune exposures were likely present. The donor tested CMV seronegative, placing the donor among the approximately 360 seronegative members of the cohort. Every donor gave a peripheral blood sample, and the peripheral blood mononuclear cells from that sample were used for TCR beta sequencing. The Qiagen DNeasy Blood Extraction Kit was used to extract genomic DNA from the blood cell samples. The chain employs TRBV6-5 and TRBJ1-1; the D segment cannot be called with confidence. The TCR sequence derives from a woman younger than 35 in good health and CMV-seronegative. Material for sequencing was PBMCs. Read as DNA, the sequence is TGTGCCAGCAGTTACTCGGAGGGTAACACTGAAGCTTTCTTT. Its protein is CASSYSEGNTEAFF.